Each of the 18 T cell receptor beta chains below was sequenced from the same sample in a study of blood T cell repertoires in COVID-19. Assay used: immunoSEQ multiplex PCR; TCRdb lists only in-frame clones, some missing. The table has about 270,000 clones, about 88% seen once. The sample taken for sequencing was PBMCs or T cells enriched from blood (not recorded which). The receptors shown here come from a woman in her 50s who had recovered from COVID-19.

The J gene is TRBJ2-5, the V gene TRBV2; D ambiguous. The germline V gene encodes CDR1 SNHLY and CDR2 FYNNEI. V shed 4 bases and J shed 5 bases, with 5 bases lying between them. There are 11 residues in the CDR3. The CDR3 DNA is TGTGCCAGCAGTGTACGGGAGACCCAGTACTTC. Translation gives CASSVRETQYF. The full variable domain, with the rest looked up from reference TRBV2 and TRBJ2-5, is EPEVTQTPSHQVTQMGQEVILRCVPISNHLYFYWYRQILGQKVEFLVSFYNNEISEKSEIFDDQFSVERPDGSNFTLKIRSTKLEDSAMYFCASSVRETQYFGPGTRLLVL.

The chain has TRBV9 and TRBJ2-7; 10 bases line up with TRBD2. The CDR3 loop spans 16 amino acids. J gave up 5 bases and V 0 bases, and 8 bases lay outside the gene matches. The germline CDR1 and CDR2 sequences are SGDLS and YYNGEE. CDR3 DNA sequence: TGTGCCAGCAGCGTAGGTTCTAGCGGGAGAGTTAACGAGCAGTACTTC. Translation gives CASSVGSSGRVNEQYF.

The sample holds one count of this clone. This chain connects TRBV28 to TRBJ1-4; maybe TRBD1 (5 bases). V gave up 7 bases and J gave up 8 bases, with 20 bases separating them. There are 15 residues in the CDR3. Germline V gene data show CDR1 as MDHEN and CDR2 as SYDVKM. In nucleotides, the CDR3 is TGTGCCAGCAACGCTCACGCGGACATATCCGAAAAACTGTTTTTT. Translating gives CASNAHADISEKLFF.

The rearrangement links TRBV5-4 to TRBJ2-3; D is uncertain. This CDR3 spans 14 amino acids. V dropped 0 bases and J dropped 2 bases, with 7 bases sitting between them. Germline-derived CDR1 and CDR2 are SGHNT and YYREEE (reference sequence). CDR3 loop: CASSLASATDTQYF. The CDR3 DNA is TGTGCCAGCAGCTTGGCCAGCGCCACAGATACGCAGTATTTT. The full variable domain, rest sourced from reference TRBV5-4 and TRBJ2-3, is ETGVTQSPTHLIKTRGQQVTLRCSSQSGHNTVSWYQQALGQGPQFIFQYYREEENGRGNFPPRFSGLQFPNYSSELNVNALELDDSALYLCASSLASATDTQYFGPGTRLTVL.

CDR3 nucleotides: TGTGCCATACTCGACAGGGGGGTCACTAATGAAAAACTGTTTTTT. Amino acid sequence: CAILDRGVTNEKLFF. This rearrangement joins TRBV21-1 to TRBJ1-4; the D segment call TRBD1 is taken from the table without a DNA check. TRBV21-1 is flagged as a pseudogene. This CDR3 region has 15 residues.

V is TRBV6-5 and J is TRBJ1-2; 12 nucleotides agree with TRBD1. CDR1 is MNHEY, CDR2 SVGAGI, per germline. This CDR3 has 14 amino acids. The V gene end was trimmed by 4 bases and the J gene end by 5 bases; junction bases not matched to a gene: 2. This CDR3 is CASSWDRGLYGYTF. The CDR3 coding sequence is TGTGCCAGCAGTTGGGACAGGGGGCTTTATGGCTACACCTTC.

The chain employs TRBV5-5 and TRBJ1-6; D may be TRBD1 (5 bases). The V end lost 2 bases, the J end lost 9 bases, and 18 bases lay between the germline ends. Germline V gene lookup returns CDR1 SGHKS and CDR2 YYEKEE (reference sequence). The CDR3 runs 16 residues. The CDR3 reads CASSLNLNRFLSPLHF. CDR3 nucleotides: TGTGCCAGCAGCTTAAATCTGAACAGGTTTCTTTCACCCCTCCACTTT. The complete variable domain, with remaining parts taken from reference TRBV5-5 and TRBJ1-6, reads DAGVTQSPTHLIKTRGQQVTLRCSPISGHKSVSWYQQVLGQGPQFIFQYYEKEERGRGNFPDRFSARQFPNYSSELNVNALLLGDSALYLCASSLNLNRFLSPLHFGNGTRLTVT.

This clone occurred once. The chain employs TRBV27 and TRBJ2-6; D not resolved. V was pared by 2 bases and J by 1 base, with 3 bases between. This CDR3 has 14 residues. The V gene's germline CDR1 is MNHEY and CDR2 SMNVEV (reference sequence). This CDR3 reads CASSLRSGANVLTF. The CDR3 DNA reads as TGTGCCAGCAGTTTACGTTCTGGGGCCAACGTCCTGACTTTC. Full variable domain (missing parts from reference TRBV27 and TRBJ2-6): EAQVTQNPRYLITVTGKKLTVTCSQNMNHEYMSWYRQDPGLGLRQIYYSMNVEVTDKGDVPEGYKVSRKEKRNFPLILESPSPNQTSLYFCASSLRSGANVLTFGAGSRLTVL.

This chain joins TRBV30 and TRBJ1-6; 7 bases map to TRBD1. Germline V CDR1 and CDR2: GTSNPN, SVGIG (reference sequence). With V trimmed by 5 bases and J by 7 bases, 5 bases remained unmatched. This CDR3 has 13 amino acids. This CDR3 reads CAWGRGFNSPLHF. Here the CDR3 DNA reads TGTGCCTGGGGCAGGGGGTTCAATTCACCCCTCCACTTT.

This chain links TRBV6-5 with TRBJ1-2; D possibly corresponds to TRBD1 (6 bases). The CDR3 contains 15 residues. In germline, CDR1 is MNHEY, CDR2 SVGAGI. The germline V and J ends were trimmed by 0 bases and 4 bases, with 12 bases remaining between them. For the CDR3, the DNA is TGTGCCAGCAGTTACTCGACGGGGGGCGCCTATGGCTACACCTTC. It codes for CASSYSTGGAYGYTF.

This CDR3 is CASRQGTTDNYGYTF. The CDR3 DNA sequence: TGTGCCAGCCGACAGGGGACGACCGATAACTATGGCTACACCTTC. The chain carries TRBV19 and TRBJ1-2; 8 positions match TRBD1. The junction had 10 bases not matched to a gene; V was cut back by 9 bases and J by 1 base. The CDR3 covers 15 residues. Germline CDR1 is LNHDA and CDR2 is SQIVND (reference sequence).

CDR3 region: CASSQEAGTGNEKLFF. The CDR3 DNA is TGTGCCAGCAGCCAAGAAGCGGGGACAGGGAATGAAAAACTGTTTTTT. This rearrangement joins TRBV4-2 to TRBJ1-4; the match to TRBD1 covers 9 bases. The V segment lost 0 bases and the J segment 5 bases; nucleotides outside the gene matches: 4. The CDR3 totals 16 residues. Germline lookup yields CDR1 LGHNA and CDR2 YNFKEQ.

The V call is TRBV30, the J call TRBJ2-2; D call uncertain. This CDR3 spans 13 amino acids. V gave up 8 bases and J gave up 9 bases, with 19 bases separating them. The germline V gene encodes CDR1 GTSNPN and CDR2 SVGIG (reference sequence). The CDR3 spells CAGANGLSWELFF. Written as DNA, the CDR3 is TGTGCCGGCGCGAACGGGTTGAGCTGGGAGCTGTTTTTT.

This clone has only one observation. The chain employs TRBV19 and TRBJ1-4, with 7 bases identical to TRBD1. The J segment lost 8 bases and the V segment lost 3 bases, leaving 9 bases of the junction unmatched. Germline values: CDR1 LNHDA, CDR2 SQIVND (reference sequence). The CDR3 loop spans 15 amino acids. CDR3 nucleotides: TGTGCCAGTAGTATCTGGGCAGGGGGAGACGAAAAACTGTTTTTT. It codes for CASSIWAGGDEKLFF.

The chain uses TRBV4-3 and TRBJ1-2, with 9 positions matching TRBD1. In germline, CDR1 is LGHNA, CDR2 YSLEER. V shed 3 bases and J 6 bases; nucleotides not matched to a gene: 8. CDR3 length equals 15 residues. CDR3 sequence (DNA): TGCGCCAGCAGCCAGCCGGGACAGGGCTTTAATGGCTACACCTTC. Its translation: CASSQPGQGFNGYTF.

The rearrangement joins TRBV19 to TRBJ2-7; the D gene is possibly TRBD2 (5 bases). V shed 0 bases and J shed 5 bases, with 8 bases lying between them. CDR1 is LNHDA, CDR2 SQIVND, per germline (reference sequence). This CDR3 is 13 amino acids long. The CDR3 region has the DNA TGTGCCAGTAGTATAGAACGGGGAAACGAGCAGTACTTC. This sequence encodes CASSIERGNEQYF.

This clone was picked up a small number of times. V is TRBV6-2 or TRBV6-3 and J is TRBJ2-1; D might be TRBD2 (6 bases). CDR3 length: 14 amino acids. CDR1 and CDR2 (germline): MNHEY, SVGEGT. The V end lost 6 bases, the J end lost 8 bases, and 17 bases lay between the germline ends. The CDR3, as DNA: TGTGCCAGCAGCGAGGCGGGAAGAAGGGATGAGCAGTTCTTC. This translates into CASSEAGRRDEQFF.

The V and J genes are TRBV28 and TRBJ1-5; perhaps TRBD1 as D (6 bases). Per the germline V gene, CDR1 is MDHEN and CDR2 is SYDVKM. The CDR3 is 16 amino acids. Trimming left V 2 bases short and J 9 bases short, with 20 bases between. This chain's CDR3 is CASSLSQTGKTRPQHF. CDR3 sequence (DNA): TGTGCCAGCAGTTTAAGTCAGACAGGCAAAACTCGGCCCCAGCATTTT.